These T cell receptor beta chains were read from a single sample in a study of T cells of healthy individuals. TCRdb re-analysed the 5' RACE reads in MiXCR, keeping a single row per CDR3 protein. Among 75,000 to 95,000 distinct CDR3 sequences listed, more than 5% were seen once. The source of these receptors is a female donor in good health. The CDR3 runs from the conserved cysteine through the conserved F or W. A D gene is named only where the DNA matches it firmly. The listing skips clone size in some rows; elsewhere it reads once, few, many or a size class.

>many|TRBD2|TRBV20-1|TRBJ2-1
TGCAGTGCTAGAGATAGCGGGAGCTACAATGAGCAGTTCTTC
CSARDSGSYNEQFF
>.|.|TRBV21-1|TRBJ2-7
TGTGCCAGCAGCAAAGTTAACAGGGGCTACGAGCAGTACTTC
CASSKVNRGYEQYF
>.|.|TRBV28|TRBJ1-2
TGTGCCAGCAGTTTTCTGGGGACCGGCGACCGTTTTTATGGCTACACCTTC
CASSFLGTGDRFYGYTF
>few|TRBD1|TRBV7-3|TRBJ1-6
TGTGCCAGCAGCTTAGGGACAGCCAATTCACCCCTCCACTTT
CASSLGTANSPLHF
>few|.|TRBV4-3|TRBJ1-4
TGCGCCAGCAGCCAAGATACAGCAACTAATGAAAAACTGTTTTTT
CASSQDTATNEKLFF
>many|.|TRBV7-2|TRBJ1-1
TGTGCCAGCAGCTTAGCGCAGGGCTCCGGTAGTCGGGCTTTCTTT
CASSLAQGSGSRAFF
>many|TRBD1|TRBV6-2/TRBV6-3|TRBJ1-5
TGTGCCAGCAGGGTCAGGGGGAAAATGGATAGCAATCAGCCCCAGCATTTT
CASRVRGKMDSNQPQHF
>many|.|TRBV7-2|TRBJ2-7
TGTGCCAGCAGCCTCTCTGCTGGGCCCTACGAGCAGTACTTC
CASSLSAGPYEQYF
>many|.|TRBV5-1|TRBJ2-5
TGCGCCAGCAGCTTGGCGTCAGGGAGGCAAGAGACCCAGTACTTC
CASSLASGRQETQYF
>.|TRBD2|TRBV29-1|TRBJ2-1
TGCAGCGTCAACCGCGGACTAGCGGCCTACAATGAGCAGTTCTTC
CSVNRGLAAYNEQFF
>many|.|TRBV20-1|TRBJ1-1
TGCAGTGCTCCCCACGTTCGAGGGGGGAACACTGAAGCTTTCTTT
CSAPHVRGGNTEAFF
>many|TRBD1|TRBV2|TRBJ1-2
TGTGCCAGCAATCCGACAGGGAATTATGGCTACACCTTC
CASNPTGNYGYTF
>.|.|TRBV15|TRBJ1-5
TGTGCCACCAGCGTAGGGGAAGATCAGCCCCAGCATTTT
CATSVGEDQPQHF
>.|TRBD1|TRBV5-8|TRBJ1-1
TGTGCCAGCAGCTTATTGACAGGGCTGAACACTGAAGCTTTCTTT
CASSLLTGLNTEAFF
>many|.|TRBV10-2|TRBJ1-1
TGCGCCAGCACTCAGCGGGGTACTGAAGCTTTCTTT
CASTQRGTEAFF
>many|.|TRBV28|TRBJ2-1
TGTGCCAGCAGTTTATGGGACTCCTCTATCCCTTACAATGAGCAGTTCTTC
CASSLWDSSIPYNEQFF
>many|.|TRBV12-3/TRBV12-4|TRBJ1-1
TGTGCCAGCAGTTTAATTCCGCCGAACACTGAAGCTTTCTTT
CASSLIPPNTEAFF
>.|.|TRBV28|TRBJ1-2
TGTGCCAGCAGTACCCACAGTCCCCAGGGTGATGGCTACACCTTC
CASSTHSPQGDGYTF
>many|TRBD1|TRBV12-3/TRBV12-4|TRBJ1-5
TGTGCCAGCAGTTTAGGGACAGGGGTTCAGCCCCAGCATTTT
CASSLGTGVQPQHF
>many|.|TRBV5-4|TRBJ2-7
TGTGCCAGCAGCCCAACCAGTGACCACTACGAGCAGTACTTC
CASSPTSDHYEQYF
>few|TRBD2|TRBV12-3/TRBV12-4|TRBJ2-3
TGTGCCAGCAGCGGCGGGGGTACACAGATCGGCACGCAGTATTTT
CASSGGGTQIGTQYF
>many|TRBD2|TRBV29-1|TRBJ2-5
TGCAGCGTTGAATCCTTTGGACTAGCGGGAGTACAAGAGACCCAGTACTTC
CSVESFGLAGVQETQYF
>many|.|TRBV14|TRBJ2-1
TGTGCCAGCAGTTGGAAACCGGATGAGCAGTTCTTC
CASSWKPDEQFF
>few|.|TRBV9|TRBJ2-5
TGTGCCAGCAGGGGCGCAGGGGAGGAGACCCAGTACTTC
CASRGAGEETQYF
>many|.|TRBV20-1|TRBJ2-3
TGCAGTGCTAGTGTGTTCAGCACAGATACGCAGTATTTT
CSASVFSTDTQYF
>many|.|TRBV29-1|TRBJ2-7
TGCAGCGTTGAAGATCCCAGATCGTCGGGGGAGCAGTACTTC
CSVEDPRSSGEQYF
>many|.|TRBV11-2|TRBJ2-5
TGTGCCAGCAGCGATCAAGAGACCCAGTACTTC
CASSDQETQYF
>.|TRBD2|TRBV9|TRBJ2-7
TGTGCCAGCAGCGTAGGTGCCGGGACTACCTCCTACGAGCAGTACTTC
CASSVGAGTTSYEQYF
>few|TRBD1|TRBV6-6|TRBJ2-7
TGTGCCAGCAGTCTCCGGGACAGGGTCAACGAGCAGTACTTC
CASSLRDRVNEQYF
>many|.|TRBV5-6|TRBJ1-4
TGTGCCAGCAGCCTACAGGGAGAAAAACTGTTTTTT
CASSLQGEKLFF
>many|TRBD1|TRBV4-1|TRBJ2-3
TGCGCCAGCAAAGGGGGCTCAGATACGCAGTATTTT
CASKGGSDTQYF
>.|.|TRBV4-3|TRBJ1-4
TGCGCCAGCAGCCAAGATTGGGAAAAACTGTTTTTT
CASSQDWEKLFF
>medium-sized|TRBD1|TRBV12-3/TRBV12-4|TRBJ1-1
TGTGCCAGCAGTTTACGAGGGACAGGGGCTGAAGCTTTCTTT
CASSLRGTGAEAFF
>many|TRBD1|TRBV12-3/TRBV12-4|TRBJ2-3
TGTGCCAGCAGTCCCGACAGGGGTTGGGCAGATACGCAGTATTTT
CASSPDRGWADTQYF
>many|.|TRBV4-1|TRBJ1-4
TGCGCCAGCAGCCATGCCAGGACCCGTAATGAAAAACTGTTTTTT
CASSHARTRNEKLFF
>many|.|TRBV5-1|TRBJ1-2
TGCGCCAGCAGCTTGGGAGACTACTATGGCTACACCTTC
CASSLGDYYGYTF
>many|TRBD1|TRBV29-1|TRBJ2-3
TGCAGCGTTGGAACAGGGGGGATCGCCACAGATACGCAGTATTTT
CSVGTGGIATDTQYF
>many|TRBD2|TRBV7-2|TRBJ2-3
TGTGCCAGCAGCTTAGTATCTAGCGGGACCAGGGGAGATACGCAGTATTTT
CASSLVSSGTRGDTQYF
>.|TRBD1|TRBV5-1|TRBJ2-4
TGCGCCAGCAGCTGGGGGACAGGGGGCTTAGGGGACATTCAGTACTTC
CASSWGTGGLGDIQYF
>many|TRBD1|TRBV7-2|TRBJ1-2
TGTGCCAGCAGCTTAGAGGGACAGGGGGCGCGAGGCTACACCTTC
CASSLEGQGARGYTF
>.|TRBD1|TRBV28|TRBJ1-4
TGTGCCAGCGTGCGGCGGGACAGGGGGCGAGGAAATGAAAAACTGTTTTTT
CASVRRDRGRGNEKLFF
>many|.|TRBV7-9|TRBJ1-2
TGTGCCAGCAGGCACACAGGGAGCGGTGACTATGGCTACACCTTC
CASRHTGSGDYGYTF
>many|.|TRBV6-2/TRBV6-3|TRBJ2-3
TGTGCCAGCAGTCTCGTAACCACAGATACGCAGTATTTT
CASSLVTTDTQYF
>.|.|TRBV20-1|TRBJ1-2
TGCAGTGCTTCTGGCGTGGACAGTCGACTCTATGGCTACACCTTC
CSASGVDSRLYGYTF
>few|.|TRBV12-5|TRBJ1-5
TGTGCTAGTGGTTTGGTATTGGCATCCCGGGGGCATCAGCCCCAGCATTTT
CASGLVLASRGHQPQHF
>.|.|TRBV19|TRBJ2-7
TGTGCCAGTAGTCCGGACTCCCAGGACTCCTACGAGCAGTACTTC
CASSPDSQDSYEQYF
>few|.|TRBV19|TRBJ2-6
TGTGCCAGTAGTAATAACCACGGAGAAATAACTTCCTCTGGGGCCAACGTCCTGACTTTC
CASSNNHGEITSSGANVLTF
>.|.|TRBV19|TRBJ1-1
TGTGCCAGTAGTATGGGGGGAGTTTGGGGCGAGGGCACTGAAGCTTTCTTT
CASSMGGVWGEGTEAFF
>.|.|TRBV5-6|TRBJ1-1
TGTGCCAGCAGAACGGGCCCCTTGAACACTGAAGCTTTCTTT
CASRTGPLNTEAFF
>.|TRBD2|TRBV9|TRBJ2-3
TGTGCCAGCAGCGTAAGGGGGGGCCTAGCGGGGACCTCCACAGATACGCAGTATTTT
CASSVRGGLAGTSTDTQYF
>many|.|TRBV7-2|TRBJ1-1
TGTGCCAGCAGTTATGGCCTCGCCGAAGCTTTCTTT
CASSYGLAEAFF
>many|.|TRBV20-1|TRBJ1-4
TGCAGTGCCACCAGGGACGGTAATGAAAAACTGTTTTTT
CSATRDGNEKLFF
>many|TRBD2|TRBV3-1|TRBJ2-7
TGTGCCAGCAGCCCTCTAGCGGGAGAGGGCTACGAGCAGTACTTC
CASSPLAGEGYEQYF
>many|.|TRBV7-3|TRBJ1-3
TGTGCCAGCAGCCGAGAGACGGGGCGCTCTGGAAACACCATATATTTT
CASSRETGRSGNTIYF
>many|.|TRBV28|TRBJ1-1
TGTGCCAGCAGTCCAGGGCGACGGAACACTGAAGCTTTCTTT
CASSPGRRNTEAFF
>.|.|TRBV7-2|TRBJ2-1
TGTGCCAGCAGCTTGGGGGGTATTGAGCAGTTCTTC
CASSLGGIEQFF
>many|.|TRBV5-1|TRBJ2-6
TGCGCCAGCAGCTTGGAGGGCCCTGGGGCCAACGTCCTGACTTTC
CASSLEGPGANVLTF
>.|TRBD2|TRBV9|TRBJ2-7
TGTGCCAGCAGCGTTTTAGCGGGAGGGCCTGGCGAGCAGTACTTC
CASSVLAGGPGEQYF
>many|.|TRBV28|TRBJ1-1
TGTGCCAGCAGAGGTTCCGACGGGACAATCAACACTGAAGCTTTCTTT
CASRGSDGTINTEAFF
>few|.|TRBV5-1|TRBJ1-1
TGCGCCAGCAGCTTGGATGGGGCAGGTGACTCAACTGAAGCTTTCTTT
CASSLDGAGDSTEAFF